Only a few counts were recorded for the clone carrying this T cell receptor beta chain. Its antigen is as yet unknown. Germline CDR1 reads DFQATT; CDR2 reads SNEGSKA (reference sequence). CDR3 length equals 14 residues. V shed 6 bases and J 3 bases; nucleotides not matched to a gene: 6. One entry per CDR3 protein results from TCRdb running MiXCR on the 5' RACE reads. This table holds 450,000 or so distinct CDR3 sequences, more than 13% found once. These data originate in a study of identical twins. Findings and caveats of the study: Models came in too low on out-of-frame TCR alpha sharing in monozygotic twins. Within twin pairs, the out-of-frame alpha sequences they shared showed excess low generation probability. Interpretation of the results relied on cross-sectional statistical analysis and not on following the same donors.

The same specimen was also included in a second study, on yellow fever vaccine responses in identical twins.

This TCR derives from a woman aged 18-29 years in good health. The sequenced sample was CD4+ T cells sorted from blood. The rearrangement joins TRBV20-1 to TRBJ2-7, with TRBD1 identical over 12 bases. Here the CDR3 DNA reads TGCAGTGCCGCCGGGACAGGGGGCAGCTACGAGCAGTACTTC. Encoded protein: CSAAGTGGSYEQYF.